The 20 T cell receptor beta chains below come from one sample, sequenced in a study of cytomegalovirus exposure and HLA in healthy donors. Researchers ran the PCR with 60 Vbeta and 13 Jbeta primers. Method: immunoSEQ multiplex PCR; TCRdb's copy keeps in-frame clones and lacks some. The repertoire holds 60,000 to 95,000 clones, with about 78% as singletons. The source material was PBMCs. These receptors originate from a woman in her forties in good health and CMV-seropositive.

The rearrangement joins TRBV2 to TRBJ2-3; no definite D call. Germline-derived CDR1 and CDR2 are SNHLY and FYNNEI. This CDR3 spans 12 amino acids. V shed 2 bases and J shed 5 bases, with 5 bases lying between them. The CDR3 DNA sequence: TGTGCCAGCAGTGAAATCGGAGATACGCAGTATTTT. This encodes CASSEIGDTQYF.

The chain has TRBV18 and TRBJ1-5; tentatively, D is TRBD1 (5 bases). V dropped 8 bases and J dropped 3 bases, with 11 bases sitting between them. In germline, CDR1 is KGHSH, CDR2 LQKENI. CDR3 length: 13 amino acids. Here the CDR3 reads CASLEGVNQPQHF. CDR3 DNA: TGTGCCAGCCTAGAAGGGGTCAATCAGCCCCAGCATTTT. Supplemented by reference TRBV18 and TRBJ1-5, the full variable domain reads NAGVMQNPRHLVRRRGQEARLRCSPMKGHSHVYWYRQLPEEGLKFMVYLQKENIIDESGMPKERFSAEFPKEGPSILRIQQVVRGDSAAYFCASLEGVNQPQHFGDGTRLSIL.

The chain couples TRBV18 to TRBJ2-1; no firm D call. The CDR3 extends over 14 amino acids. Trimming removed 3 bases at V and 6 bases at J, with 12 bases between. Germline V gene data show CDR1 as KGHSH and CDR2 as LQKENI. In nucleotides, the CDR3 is TGTGCCAGCTCACCGGTTAGTATCCCCAATGAGCAGTTCTTC. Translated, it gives CASSPVSIPNEQFF. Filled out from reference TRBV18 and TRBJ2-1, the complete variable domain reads NAGVMQNPRHLVRRRGQEARLRCSPMKGHSHVYWYRQLPEEGLKFMVYLQKENIIDESGMPKERFSAEFPKEGPSILRIQQVVRGDSAAYFCASSPVSIPNEQFFGPGTRLTVL.

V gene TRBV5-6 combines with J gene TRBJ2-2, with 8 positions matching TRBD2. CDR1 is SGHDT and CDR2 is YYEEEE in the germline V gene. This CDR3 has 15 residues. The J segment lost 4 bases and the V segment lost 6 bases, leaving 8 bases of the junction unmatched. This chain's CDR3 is CASMGLAGLTGELFF. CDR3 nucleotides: TGTGCCAGCATGGGGCTAGCGGGTCTCACCGGGGAGCTGTTTTTT.

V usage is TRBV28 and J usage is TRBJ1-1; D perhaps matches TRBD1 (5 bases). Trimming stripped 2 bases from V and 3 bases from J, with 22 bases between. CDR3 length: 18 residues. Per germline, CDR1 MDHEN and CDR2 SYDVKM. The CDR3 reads CASSLSGARAEVDTEAFF. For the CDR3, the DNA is TGTGCCAGCAGTTTAAGTGGTGCCAGGGCTGAGGTAGACACTGAAGCTTTCTTT.

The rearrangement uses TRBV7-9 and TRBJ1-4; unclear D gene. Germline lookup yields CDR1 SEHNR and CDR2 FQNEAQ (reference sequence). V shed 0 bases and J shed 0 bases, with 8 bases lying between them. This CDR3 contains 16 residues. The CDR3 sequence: CASSLAPSATNEKLFF. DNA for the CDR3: TGTGCCAGCAGCTTAGCCCCTTCTGCAACTAATGAAAAACTGTTTTTT.

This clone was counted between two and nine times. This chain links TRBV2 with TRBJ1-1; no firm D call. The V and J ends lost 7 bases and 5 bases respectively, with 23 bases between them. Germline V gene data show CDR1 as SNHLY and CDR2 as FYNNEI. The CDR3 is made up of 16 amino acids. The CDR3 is CASTPSPGTLLTEAFF. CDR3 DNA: TGTGCCAGCACCCCGTCTCCGGGAACCCTTTTGACTGAAGCTTTCTTT.

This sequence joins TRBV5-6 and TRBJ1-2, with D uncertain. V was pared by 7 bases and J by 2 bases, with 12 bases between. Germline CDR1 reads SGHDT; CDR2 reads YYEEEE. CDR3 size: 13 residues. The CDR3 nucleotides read TGTGCCAGCGGCGAGACAAACAACTATGGCTACACCTTC. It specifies CASGETNNYGYTF.

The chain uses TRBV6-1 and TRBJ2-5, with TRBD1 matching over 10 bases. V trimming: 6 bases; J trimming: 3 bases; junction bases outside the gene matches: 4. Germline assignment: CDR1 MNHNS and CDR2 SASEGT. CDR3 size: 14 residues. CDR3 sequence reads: CASSSGTGEETQYF. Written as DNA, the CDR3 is TGTGCCAGCAGCTCCGGGACAGGGGAAGAGACCCAGTACTTC.

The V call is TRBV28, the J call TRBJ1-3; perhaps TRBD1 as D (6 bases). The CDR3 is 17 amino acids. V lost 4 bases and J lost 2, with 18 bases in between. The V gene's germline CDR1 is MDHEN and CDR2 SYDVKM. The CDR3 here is CASSSRQALGPGNTIYF. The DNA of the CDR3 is TGTGCCAGCAGTTCCCGACAGGCCCTTGGCCCTGGAAACACCATATATTTT.

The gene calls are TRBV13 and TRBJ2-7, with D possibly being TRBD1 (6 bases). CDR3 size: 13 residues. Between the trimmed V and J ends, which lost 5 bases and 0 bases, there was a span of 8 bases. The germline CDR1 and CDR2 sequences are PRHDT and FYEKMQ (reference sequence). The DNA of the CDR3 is TGTGCCAGCAGCACGGGACACTCCTACGAGCAGTACTTC. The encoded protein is CASSTGHSYEQYF.

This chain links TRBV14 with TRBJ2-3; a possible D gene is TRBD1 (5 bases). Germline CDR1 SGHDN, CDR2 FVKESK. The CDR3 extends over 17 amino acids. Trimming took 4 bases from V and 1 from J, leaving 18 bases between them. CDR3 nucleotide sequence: TGTGCCAGCAGCCCCCCCATCCAGGGAATGGGCACAGATACGCAGTATTTT. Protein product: CASSPPIQGMGTDTQYF.

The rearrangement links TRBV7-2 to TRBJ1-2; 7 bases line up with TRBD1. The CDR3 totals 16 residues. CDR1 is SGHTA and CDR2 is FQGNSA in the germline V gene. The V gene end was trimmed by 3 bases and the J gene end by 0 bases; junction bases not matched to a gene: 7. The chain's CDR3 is CASSLRGQAANYGYTF. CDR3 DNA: TGTGCCAGCAGCTTGAGAGGACAGGCCGCTAACTATGGCTACACCTTC. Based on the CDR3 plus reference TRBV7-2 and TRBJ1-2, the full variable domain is GAGVSQSPSNKVTEKGKDVELRCDPISGHTALYWYRQSLGQGLEFLIYFQGNSAPDKSGLPSDRFSAERTGGSVSTLTIQRTQQEDSAVYLCASSLRGQAANYGYTFGSGTRLTVV.

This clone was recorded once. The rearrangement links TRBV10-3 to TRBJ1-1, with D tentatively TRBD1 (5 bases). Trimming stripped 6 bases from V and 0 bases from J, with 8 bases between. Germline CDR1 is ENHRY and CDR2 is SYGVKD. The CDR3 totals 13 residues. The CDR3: CAISDRVNTEAFF. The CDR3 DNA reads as TGTGCCATCAGCGACAGAGTGAACACTGAAGCTTTCTTT.

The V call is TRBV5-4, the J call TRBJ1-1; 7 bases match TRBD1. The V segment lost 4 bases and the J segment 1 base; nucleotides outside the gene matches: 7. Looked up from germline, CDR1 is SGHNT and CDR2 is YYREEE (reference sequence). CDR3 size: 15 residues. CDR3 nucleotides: TGTGCCAGCAGCACCGGGACAGAGAAGAACACTGAAGCTTTCTTT. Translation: CASSTGTEKNTEAFF.

The CDR3, as DNA: TGTGCCAGCAGCATCGGACTAGCGGGGGGTGAGGGGGAGACCCAGTACTTC. It is translated as CASSIGLAGGEGETQYF. The genes are TRBV7-2 and TRBJ2-5; 14 bases fit TRBD2. CDR3 size: 17 residues. Germline trimming cut 5 bases from V and 5 bases from J; bases unmatched to any gene: 10. The germline gives CDR1 SGHTA, CDR2 FQGNSA.

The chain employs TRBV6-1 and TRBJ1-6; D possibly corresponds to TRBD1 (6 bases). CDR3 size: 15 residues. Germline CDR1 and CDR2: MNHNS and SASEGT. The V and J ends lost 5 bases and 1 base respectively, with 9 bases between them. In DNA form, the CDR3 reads TGTGCCAGCAGTCAGGGGTGGTCCTATAATTCACCCCTCCACTTT. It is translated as CASSQGWSYNSPLHF.

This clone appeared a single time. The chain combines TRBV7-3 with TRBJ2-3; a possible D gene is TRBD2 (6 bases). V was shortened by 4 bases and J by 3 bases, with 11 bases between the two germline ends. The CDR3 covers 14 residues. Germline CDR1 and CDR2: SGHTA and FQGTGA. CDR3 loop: CASSSAAGTDTQYF. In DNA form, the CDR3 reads TGTGCCAGCAGCTCCGCGGCGGGGACAGATACGCAGTATTTT.

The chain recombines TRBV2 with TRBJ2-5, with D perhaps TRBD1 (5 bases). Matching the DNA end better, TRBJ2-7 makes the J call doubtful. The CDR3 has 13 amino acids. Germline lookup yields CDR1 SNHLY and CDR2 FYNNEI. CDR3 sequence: CASSEALGLEQYF. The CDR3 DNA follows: TGTGCCAGCAGTGAAGCCTTGGGGCTCGAGCAGTACTTC.

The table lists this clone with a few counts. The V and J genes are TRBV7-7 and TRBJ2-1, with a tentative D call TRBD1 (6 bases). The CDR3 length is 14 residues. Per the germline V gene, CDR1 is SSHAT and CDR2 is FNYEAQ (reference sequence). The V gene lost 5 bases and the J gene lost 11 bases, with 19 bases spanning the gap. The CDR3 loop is CASSPLVSQGKQFF. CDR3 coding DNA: TGTGCCAGCAGCCCCCTCGTCTCCCAGGGGAAGCAGTTCTTC.